What follows are 29 T cell receptor beta chains derived from one specimen sequenced in a study of a mutant IDH1 vaccine in newly diagnosed glioma. Indicated time point: week 23, last vaccination. Vaccinated patients received 300 ug of mutant IDH1 20-mer peptide per dose, with topical imiquimod. Their antigen targets remain unknown. The protocol was immunoSEQ multiplex PCR, while the TCRdb copy is restricted to in-frame clones and leaves out a portion. The data contain over 35,000 clones, roughly 81% of them singletons. This specimen consisted of PBMCs, obtained from a glioma patient whose treatment included an IDH1 peptide vaccine. Receptor source: a man aged 40-49 years with glioma.

The V gene is TRBV7-2, the J gene TRBJ1-5; 8 bases map to TRBD1. Germline values: CDR1 SGHTA, CDR2 FQGNSA. V was clipped by 8 bases and J by 7 bases; unmatched bases: 13. This CDR3 comprises 15 residues. The CDR3 loop reads CASSGGTGSGQPQHF. The CDR3 nucleotides are TGTGCCAGCTCTGGGGGGACAGGCTCGGGGCAGCCCCAGCATTTT.

The chain recombines TRBV23-1 with TRBJ1-3, with 9 bases that match TRBD1. TRBV23-1 counts as an open reading frame of uncertain function. With V trimmed by 6 bases and J by 8 bases, 8 bases remained unmatched. The CDR3 is made up of 14 amino acids. CDR3 residues: CASSPGTGMYTIYF. For the CDR3, the DNA is TGCGCCAGCAGCCCCGGGACAGGGATGTACACCATATATTTT.

The rearrangement links TRBV5-8 to TRBJ1-5; 9 positions match TRBD1. From germline, CDR1 is SGHTS and CDR2 YDEGEE. This CDR3 has 16 residues. Germline trimming cut 7 bases from V and 7 bases from J; bases unmatched to any gene: 15. The CDR3 nucleotides read TGTGCCAGCTTAGACTTCGGGACAGGGTGGGTCCAGCCCCAGCATTTT. This translates into CASLDFGTGWVQPQHF.

This clone was picked up one time. This sequence joins TRBV11-3 and TRBJ2-2; no definite D call. CDR1 is SGHNT, CDR2 YENEEA, per germline. With 3 bases removed from V and 7 bases from J, the gap between germline ends came to 9 bases. CDR3 length: 13 residues. The CDR3 bases are TGTGCCAGCAGCTTTCGAGGTGTCGGGGAGCTGTTTTTT. Translated, it gives CASSFRGVGELFF. The full variable domain, rest sourced from reference TRBV11-3 and TRBJ2-2, is EAGVVQSPRYKIIEKKQPVAFWCNPISGHNTLYWYLQNLGQGPELLIRYENEEAVDDSQLPKDRFSAERLKGVDSTLKIQPAELGDSAVYLCASSFRGVGELFFGEGSRLTVL.

The chain joins TRBV6-5 to TRBJ2-5; 9 bases line up with TRBD1. This CDR3 has 16 amino acids. CDR1 is MNHEY and CDR2 is SVGAGI in the germline V gene. Losses at the gene ends were 2 bases for V and 4 bases for J; bases not matched to a gene: 8. Here the CDR3 DNA reads TGTGCCAGCAGTTACGGAGGACAGGGGAAGGGAGAGACCCAGTACTTC. It specifies CASSYGGQGKGETQYF.

V usage is TRBV25-1 and J usage is TRBJ2-7; D is ambiguous. V gave up 0 bases and J gave up 3 bases, with 9 bases separating them. This CDR3 has 14 residues. CDR1 is MGHDK and CDR2 is SYGVNS in the germline V gene. The chain's CDR3 is CASSEYPNSYEQYF. In DNA form, the CDR3 reads TGTGCCAGCAGTGAATATCCGAACAGCTACGAGCAGTACTTC.

The genes are TRBV7-3 and TRBJ2-1, with D possibly being TRBD2 (6 bases). This CDR3 has 15 amino acids. The germline V gene encodes CDR1 SGHTA and CDR2 FQGTGA. V lost 9 bases to trimming and J lost 5 bases, with 20 bases between them. The CDR3 here is CARSGGNLPNNEQFF. The CDR3 DNA reads as TGTGCCAGGTCCGGAGGGAACCTCCCCAACAATGAGCAGTTCTTC.

V usage is TRBV5-6 and J usage is TRBJ2-7; D tentatively reads TRBD1 or TRBD2 (5 bases each). This CDR3 is 14 amino acids long. The germline V and J ends were trimmed by 3 bases and 3 bases, with 13 bases remaining between them. The germline CDR1 and CDR2 sequences are SGHDT and YYEEEE. CDR3 in DNA: TGTGCCAGCAGCTGGCCGGGACGGAACTACGAGCAGTACTTC. It specifies CASSWPGRNYEQYF.

As for this clone: This sample also contains other DNA sequences that code for the same CDR3. This sequence joins TRBV7-9 and TRBJ1-5, with D uncertain. Per the germline V gene, CDR1 is SEHNR and CDR2 is FQNEAQ (reference sequence). Trimming shortened V by 0 bases and J by 4 bases, and 1 base separated the two germline ends. CDR3 length equals 12 residues. This CDR3 reads CASSLANQPQHF. The CDR3, as DNA: TGTGCCAGCAGCTTAGCTAATCAGCCCCAGCATTTT. The entire variable domain, with the rest obtained from reference TRBV7-9 and TRBJ1-5, is as follows: DTGVSQNPRHKITKRGQNVTFRCDPISEHNRLYWYRQTLGQGPEFLTYFQNEAQLEKSRLLSDRFSAERPKGSFSTLEIQRTEQGDSAMYLCASSLANQPQHFGDGTRLSIL.

Only a few counts were recorded for this clone. The chain recombines TRBV19 with TRBJ1-1, with a weak D call TRBD1 (5 bases). CDR1 LNHDA and CDR2 SQIVND come from the germline V gene (reference sequence). Deletions cut 4 bases from V and 0 bases from J, with 12 bases between. The CDR3 consists of 15 residues. The CDR3 bases are TGTGCCAGTAGTAGGCGGGGGGTGTTGAACACTGAAGCTTTCTTT. Its protein product is CASSRRGVLNTEAFF.

The rearrangement uses TRBV19 and TRBJ2-7, with D perhaps matching TRBD1 or TRBD2 (5 bases each). Germline-derived CDR1 and CDR2 are LNHDA and SQIVND (reference sequence). This CDR3 is 16 amino acids long. Trimming stripped 3 bases from V and 4 bases from J, with 19 bases between. The CDR3 loop reads CASSMVSGRSLYEQYF. CDR3 sequence (DNA): TGTGCCAGTAGTATGGTTTCAGGGAGATCTCTTTACGAGCAGTACTTC.

The V call is TRBV5-5, the J call TRBJ1-5; 11 bases map to TRBD1. Trimming at V came to 3 bases and at J to 1 base, leaving 12 bases not matched to a gene. Germline lookup yields CDR1 SGHKS and CDR2 YYEKEE (reference sequence). The CDR3 is made up of 19 amino acids. The DNA for the CDR3 is TGTGCCAGCAGCTCTGGACAGGGGGCTGTCGGGTTGAGCAATCAGCCCCAGCATTTT. It translates to CASSSGQGAVGLSNQPQHF.

The chain uses TRBV18 and TRBJ2-7, with 7 bases matching TRBD1. The V and J ends lost 1 base and 4 bases, in that order; junction bases with no gene match: 7. The CDR3 consists of 15 residues. CDR1 is KGHSH, CDR2 LQKENI, per germline. CDR3 coding DNA: TGTGCCAGCTCACCACTTCTACAGGGGCGATACGAGCAGTACTTC. Protein sequence: CASSPLLQGRYEQYF.

This chain joins TRBV2 and TRBJ2-1; TRBD2 might be the D (6 bases). From germline, CDR1 is SNHLY and CDR2 FYNNEI. This CDR3 has 13 residues. The V end was cut by 7 bases, the J end by 5 bases, with 12 bases between. The CDR3 nucleotides read TGTGCCAGCAAGGCGGGAACAAACAATGAGCAGTTCTTC. This encodes CASKAGTNNEQFF. The full variable domain, completed using reference TRBV2 and TRBJ2-1, is EPEVTQTPSHQVTQMGQEVILRCVPISNHLYFYWYRQILGQKVEFLVSFYNNEISEKSEIFDDQFSVERPDGSNFTLKIRSTKLEDSAMYFCASKAGTNNEQFFGPGTRLTVL.

There are a few counts of this clone. The chain has TRBV15 and TRBJ2-2; possible D gene TRBD2, 6 bases. Germline V gene data show CDR1 as LNHNV and CDR2 as YYDKDF (reference sequence). V lost 0 bases and J 10 bases, leaving 15 bases between the germline ends. CDR3 size: 15 residues. CDR3 bases: TGTGCCACCAGCAGAGATCGGGACTCCCCCCAGGAGCTGTTTTTT. Protein sequence: CATSRDRDSPQELFF.

This chain connects TRBV7-3 to TRBJ2-5; a possible D gene is TRBD1 (6 bases). Per the germline V gene, CDR1 is SGHTA and CDR2 is FQGTGA. CDR3 length: 14 amino acids. The germline V and J ends were trimmed by 6 bases and 4 bases, with 15 bases remaining between them. The CDR3 DNA reads TGTGCCAGCAGTAGCACAGGGATCGGAGAGACCCAGTACTTC. Amino acids: CASSSTGIGETQYF.

The chain recombines TRBV2 with TRBJ1-2; D is unclear. The germline V gene has CDR1 SNHLY and CDR2 FYNNEI. Trimming cost V 11 bases and J 5 bases, with 15 bases left between them. The CDR3 loop spans 12 amino acids. CDR3 sequence: CAGAGINYGYTF. The CDR3 DNA follows: TGTGCCGGCGCGGGGATAAATTATGGCTACACCTTC.

The chain carries TRBV6-4 and TRBJ2-7; D is undetermined. Per the germline V gene, CDR1 is MRHNA and CDR2 is SNTAGT. With 10 bases removed from V and 4 bases from J, the gap between germline ends came to 17 bases. This CDR3 is 13 amino acids long. The CDR3 sequence is CATLFDSGYEQYF. CDR3 nucleotide sequence: TGTGCCACCCTCTTCGACTCTGGGTACGAGCAGTACTTC.

The rearrangement joins TRBV10-3 to TRBJ2-3; D is tentatively TRBD1 or TRBD2 (7 bases each). This CDR3 is 18 amino acids long. Germline loops: CDR1 ENHRY, CDR2 SYGVKD. Trimming shortened V by 2 bases and J by 3 bases, and 21 bases separated the two germline ends. The CDR3 here is CAISEPRSSGGATDTQYF. The CDR3 bases are TGTGCCATCAGTGAGCCGAGGTCGTCAGGGGGGGCTACAGATACGCAGTATTTT.

This clone was found once. V gene TRBV13 combines with J gene TRBJ1-4; tentative D call: TRBD1 (6 bases). Trimming took 2 bases from V and 0 from J, leaving 13 bases between them. Per the germline V gene, CDR1 is PRHDT and CDR2 is FYEKMQ (reference sequence). The CDR3 has 17 residues. The CDR3 coding sequence is TGTGCCAGCAGCTTATTCAGGGGAGAGGCAACTAATGAAAAACTGTTTTTT. It codes for CASSLFRGEATNEKLFF.

The J gene is TRBJ1-3, the V gene TRBV10-1; 8 positions agree with TRBD1. V lost 3 bases, J lost 2 bases, and 0 bases stayed unmatched. CDR1 is WNHNN, CDR2 SYGVQD, per germline (reference sequence). The CDR3 is 14 amino acids. The CDR3 nucleotides are TGCGCCAGCAGTGACAGGGGGCCTGGAAACACCATATATTTT. This encodes CASSDRGPGNTIYF.

This rearrangement joins TRBV10-1 to TRBJ1-5, with D perhaps TRBD1 (5 bases). Germline-derived CDR1 and CDR2 are WNHNN and SYGVQD (reference sequence). Trimming removed 5 bases from V and 2 bases from J, with 7 bases in between. The CDR3 is made up of 13 amino acids. CDR3 sequence reads: CASSPQGNQPQHF. The CDR3 DNA reads TGCGCCAGCAGTCCACAGGGCAATCAGCCCCAGCATTTT.

The genes are TRBV6-1 and TRBJ2-4; no clear D gene. The CDR3 covers 14 residues. Germline V gene data show CDR1 as MNHNS and CDR2 as SASEGT. V was pared by 6 bases and J by 0 bases, with 9 bases between. The CDR3 DNA is TGTGCCAGCAGGCTCGAGGTAGCCAAAAACATTCAGTACTTC. It codes for CASRLEVAKNIQYF.

The V and J genes are TRBV11-2 and TRBJ2-1; D call uncertain. This CDR3 is built from 14 residues. Germline assignment: CDR1 SGHAT and CDR2 FQNNGV. V lost 5 bases and J lost 4, with 12 bases in between. The CDR3 spells CASSQGWDYNEQFF. The DNA for the CDR3 is TGTGCCAGCAGCCAAGGGTGGGATTACAATGAGCAGTTCTTC.

The rearrangement links TRBV14 to TRBJ1-1; D uncertain. CDR3 length: 12 amino acids. The V end was cut by 4 bases, the J end by 1 base, with 4 bases between. The germline V gene has CDR1 SGHDN and CDR2 FVKESK. CDR3 DNA: TGTGCCAGCAGCCTTCGGAACACTGAAGCTTTCTTT. Protein sequence: CASSLRNTEAFF. The full variable domain, its missing parts supplied by reference TRBV14 and TRBJ1-1, is EAGVTQFPSHSVIEKGQTVTLRCDPISGHDNLYWYRRVMGKEIKFLLHFVKESKQDESGMPNNRFLAERTGGTYSTLKVQPAELEDSGVYFCASSLRNTEAFFGQGTRLTVV.

The V gene is TRBV5-4, the J gene TRBJ2-3, with 7 bases that match TRBD1. CDR1 SGHNT and CDR2 YYREEE come from the germline V gene (reference sequence). V was pared by 4 bases and J by 0 bases, with 8 bases of the junction left unmatched. The CDR3 is 16 amino acids. The CDR3 DNA is TGTGCCAGCAGCCCCGGAGAGGGGGCAAGCACAGATACGCAGTATTTT. This encodes CASSPGEGASTDTQYF.

J is TRBJ2-6 and V is TRBV7-2; D is ambiguous. The CDR3 has 13 residues. Between the trimmed V and J ends, which lost 3 bases and 2 bases, there was a span of 2 bases. The germline V gene has CDR1 SGHTA and CDR2 FQGNSA. CDR3 loop: CASSLTGANVLTF. As DNA, the CDR3 is TGTGCCAGCAGCTTGACTGGGGCCAACGTCCTGACTTTC.

V is TRBV9 and J is TRBJ2-1; no firm D call. V was trimmed by 0 bases and J by 7 bases, leaving 8 bases between them. CDR3 length equals 13 residues. Germline CDR1 reads SGDLS; CDR2 reads YYNGEE. The CDR3 nucleotides read TGTGCCAGCAGCGTAGGTCCTGGAAATGAGCAGTTCTTC. Translating it yields CASSVGPGNEQFF.

The chain uses TRBV5-1 and TRBJ1-2; D call uncertain. Trimming cost V 0 bases and J 7 bases, with 10 bases left between them. Germline CDR1 reads SGHRS; CDR2 reads YFSETQ. This CDR3 spans 13 amino acids. The CDR3 DNA reads as TGCGCCAGCAGCTTGGCCGAGGTGGGTGGCTACACCTTC. Protein sequence: CASSLAEVGGYTF.